The sequence of this TCR beta chain was determined in a study of T cell responses to AZD1222 COVID-19 vaccine. TCRdb keeps only in-frame clones here, not all; method: immunoSEQ multiplex PCR. The data hold 150,000 to 180,000 clones, with 88% observed a single time. In germline, CDR1 is MGHRA, CDR2 YSYEKL. The CDR3 totals 14 residues. V lost 0 bases to trimming and J lost 8 bases, with 13 bases between them. This receptor was identified in an adult in good health. This specimen consisted of peripheral blood, obtained on day 0 of AZD1222 vaccination. The chain is built from TRBV4-1 and TRBJ1-2; D gene ambiguous. The DNA of the CDR3 is TGCGCCAGCAGCCAAGAAGCCGGCCTTGGAGGCTACACCTTC. This translates into CASSQEAGLGGYTF.